The next 20 T cell receptor beta chains were all read from a single sample in a study of T cell responses to AZD1222 COVID-19 vaccine. Generated by immunoSEQ multiplex PCR, the TCRdb table keeps only in-frame clones and is missing some. Here the sample spans 200,000 or so clones, 85% to 90% being singletons. Sequencing used peripheral blood, obtained on day 0 of AZD1222 vaccination. The source is an adult in good health.

The gene calls are TRBV5-1 and TRBJ2-1; D is unresolved. The ends were cut back, 1 base at V and 0 bases at J, with 8 bases in the middle. The germline V gene encodes CDR1 SGHRS and CDR2 YFSETQ. CDR3 length: 15 residues. As DNA, the CDR3 is TGCGCCAGCAGCTTGACGACCGGCTCCTACAATGAGCAGTTCTTC. Translating gives CASSLTTGSYNEQFF. The whole variable domain, remainder taken from reference TRBV5-1 and TRBJ2-1, is KAGVTQTPRYLIKTRGQQVTLSCSPISGHRSVSWYQQTPGQGLQFLFEYFSETQRNKGNFPGRFSGRQFSNSRSEMNVSTLELGDSALYLCASSLTTGSYNEQFFGPGTRLTVL.

The chain employs TRBV7-9 and TRBJ2-7; TRBD1 agrees at 10 bases. The CDR3 totals 15 residues. J gave up 3 bases and V 5 bases, and 7 bases lay outside the gene matches. Germline loops: CDR1 SEHNR, CDR2 FQNEAQ (reference sequence). CDR3 sequence reads: CASSRGGQGNYEQYF. DNA of the CDR3: TGTGCCAGCAGCCGGGGGGGACAGGGGAACTACGAGCAGTACTTC.

The CDR3 bases are TGTGCCACGGCGGCAGCGGGAGCCCAAGAGACCCAGTACTTC. Protein: CATAAAGAQETQYF. This chain joins TRBV24-1 and TRBJ2-5; 8 nucleotides align to TRBD2. Germline loops: CDR1 KGHDR, CDR2 SFDVKD. The CDR3 contains 14 residues. After removal of 10 bases from V and 1 base from J, the junction contained 7 bases not matched to a gene.

J is TRBJ1-2 and V is TRBV6-5; D is unclear. V was clipped by 2 bases and J by 6 bases, with 10 bases between them. The CDR3 consists of 13 residues. From germline, CDR1 is MNHEY and CDR2 SVGAGI. CDR3 DNA sequence: TGTGCCAGCAGTTACAATGCCCGGAATGGCTACACCTTC. Residues: CASSYNARNGYTF.

The chain has TRBV7-3 and TRBJ2-1; 10 positions agree with TRBD2. There are 20 residues in the CDR3. V trimming: 5 bases; J trimming: 1 base; junction bases outside the gene matches: 17. Germline V gene sequence: CDR1 SGHTA, CDR2 FQGTGA. The DNA of the CDR3 is TGTGCCAGCAGCATACGTGGGGGGCTAGCGGGAGTTGGGTCCTACAATGAGCAGTTCTTC. Translation: CASSIRGGLAGVGSYNEQFF.

This clone has only one observation. This chain joins TRBV28 and TRBJ2-4; a weak D match, TRBD2 (5 bases). The V end was cut by 6 bases, the J end by 8 bases, with 32 bases between. The CDR3 covers 19 residues. CDR1 is MDHEN and CDR2 is SYDVKM in the germline V gene. CDR3 in amino acids: CASSPSRFSGSGYLDIQYF. The CDR3 nucleotides are TGTGCCAGCAGCCCATCCAGGTTCAGTGGGAGTGGATATTTGGACATTCAGTACTTC.

The V and J genes are TRBV11-2 and TRBJ2-1; D call uncertain. Germline assignment: CDR1 SGHAT and CDR2 FQNNGV. Trimming cost V 0 bases and J 5 bases, with 14 bases left between them. The CDR3 length is 16 residues. CDR3 in amino acids: CASSLDLDSSHNEQFF. Here the CDR3 DNA reads TGTGCCAGCAGCTTAGATTTAGATTCTTCCCACAATGAGCAGTTCTTC.

This chain joins TRBV6-1 and TRBJ1-5; D is uncertain. Germline V gene lookup returns CDR1 MNHNS and CDR2 SASEGT. This CDR3 spans 11 amino acids. V lost 6 bases and J 3 bases, leaving 3 bases between the germline ends. CDR3 nucleotide sequence: TGTGCCAGCAGCCTCAATCAGCCCCAGCATTTT. As protein: CASSLNQPQHF.

The chain carries TRBV6-6 and TRBJ2-6; D gene uncertain. Germline V CDR1 and CDR2: MNHNY, SVGAGI (reference sequence). The length of the CDR3 is 13 residues. V was clipped by 9 bases and J by 0 bases, with 6 bases between them. The DNA for the CDR3 is TGTGCCAGTACCGGCTCTGGGGCCAACGTCCTGACTTTC. Residues: CASTGSGANVLTF.

V and J are TRBV10-3 and TRBJ1-5; no clear D. The CDR3 covers 16 residues. V was pared by 2 bases and J by 10 bases, with 21 bases between. Per the germline V gene, CDR1 is ENHRY and CDR2 is SYGVKD. The DNA for the CDR3 is TGTGCCATCAGTGAGGGTACCGGCCCCCTCGATGAACCCCAGCATTTT. It codes for CAISEGTGPLDEPQHF.

J is TRBJ2-3 and V is TRBV18; D is perhaps TRBD1 (6 bases). The germline V gene has CDR1 KGHSH and CDR2 LQKENI. CDR3 length equals 17 residues. Trimming removed 3 bases at V and 0 bases at J, with 16 bases between. CDR3 amino acids: CASSPKGQSYSTDTQYF. DNA for the CDR3: TGTGCCAGCTCACCCAAGGGACAAAGCTATAGCACAGATACGCAGTATTTT.

This rearrangement joins TRBV4-1 to TRBJ1-2; possible D gene TRBD1, 5 bases. CDR1 is MGHRA and CDR2 is YSYEKL in the germline V gene. V lost 6 bases and J lost 4, with 18 bases in between. This CDR3 has 15 amino acids. The CDR3, as DNA: TGCGCCAGCAGGGACCCGGGACGGAGAACCTATGGCTACACCTTC. This encodes CASRDPGRRTYGYTF.

The CDR3 sequence: CASSFNEKLFF. CDR3 in DNA: TGTGCCAGCAGCTTTAATGAAAAACTGTTTTTT. The chain uses TRBV7-2 and TRBJ1-4; no reliable D call. CDR3 length: 11 residues. Per germline, CDR1 SGHTA and CDR2 FQGNSA. The V gene lost 3 bases and the J gene lost 4 bases, with 0 bases spanning the gap.

This chain links TRBV29-1 with TRBJ1-1; the D gene is possibly TRBD1 (6 bases). V was shortened by 2 bases and J by 4 bases, with 8 bases between the two germline ends. The length of the CDR3 is 12 residues. Germline V gene lookup returns CDR1 SQVTM and CDR2 ANQGSEA. CDR3 region: CSVERGSTEAFF. The CDR3 bases are TGCAGCGTTGAAAGGGGGAGCACTGAAGCTTTCTTT.

This chain uses TRBV11-2 with TRBJ1-6, with D uncertain. The V gene's germline CDR1 is SGHAT and CDR2 FQNNGV. This CDR3 contains 13 residues. V was shortened by 5 bases and J by 8 bases, with 10 bases between the two germline ends. This CDR3 reads CASSPDYHSPLHF. DNA for the CDR3: TGTGCCAGCAGCCCAGACTACCATTCACCCCTCCACTTT.

This clone showed up just once. The chain employs TRBV3-1 (or the pseudogene TRBV3-2) and TRBJ1-6; unclear D gene. V dropped 4 bases and J dropped 4 bases, with 5 bases sitting between them. CDR1 is LGHDT and CDR2 is YNNKEL in the germline V gene (reference sequence). The CDR3 contains 13 residues. The CDR3 loop is CASSPEYNSPLHF. The CDR3 bases are TGTGCCAGCAGCCCCGAGTATAATTCACCCCTCCACTTT.

The chain is built from TRBV12-3 or TRBV12-4 and TRBJ1-6; no definite D call. This CDR3 is 13 amino acids long. V was cut by 2 bases and J by 9 bases, with 8 bases left in between. CDR3 DNA: TGTGCCAGCAGTTTACACGGCGGTTCACCCCTCCACTTT. It is translated as CASSLHGGSPLHF.

The sample holds one count of this clone. Other DNA sequences from this sample encode an identical CDR3 as well. The gene calls are TRBV5-1 and TRBJ2-7, with TRBD1 matching 7 bases. Per germline, CDR1 SGHRS and CDR2 YFSETQ. CDR3 length equals 14 residues. V shed 0 bases and J 1 base; nucleotides not matched to a gene: 1. The CDR3 DNA follows: TGCGCCAGCAGCTTGGGACAGGGTTCCTACGAGCAGTACTTC. Translating gives CASSLGQGSYEQYF.

The chain joins TRBV28 to TRBJ1-2, with no clear D. Germline CDR1 is MDHEN and CDR2 is SYDVKM. Between the trimmed V and J ends, which lost 6 bases and 5 bases, there was a span of 4 bases. The CDR3 sequence is 10 residues long. The DNA of the CDR3 is TGTGCCAGCAGGCGGTATGGCTACACCTTC. It yields the protein CASRRYGYTF.

This clone was observed a few times. The chain combines TRBV19 with TRBJ2-7, with 7 bases lining up with TRBD2. The CDR3 contains 15 residues. Germline V gene lookup returns CDR1 LNHDA and CDR2 SQIVND (reference sequence). The trim removed 5 bases at V and 2 bases at J, leaving 9 bases unmatched. CDR3 region: CASSEVAGPTYEQYF. In nucleotides, the CDR3 is TGTGCCAGTAGTGAGGTAGCGGGCCCAACCTACGAGCAGTACTTC.